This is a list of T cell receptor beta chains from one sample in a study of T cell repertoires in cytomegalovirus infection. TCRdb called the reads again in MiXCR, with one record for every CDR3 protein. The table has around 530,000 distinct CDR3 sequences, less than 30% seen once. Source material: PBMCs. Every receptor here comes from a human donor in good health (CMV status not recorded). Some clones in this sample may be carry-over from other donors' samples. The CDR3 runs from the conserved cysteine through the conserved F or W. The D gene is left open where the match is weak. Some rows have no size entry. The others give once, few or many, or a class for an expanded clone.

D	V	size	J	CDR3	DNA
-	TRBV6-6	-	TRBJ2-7	CASLGVGLYEQYF	TGTGCCAGTCTGGGGGTGGGACTCTACGAGCAGTACTTC
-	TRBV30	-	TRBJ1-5	CAWRRDGEQPQHF	TGTGCCTGGAGGAGAGATGGCGAACAGCCCCAGCATTTT
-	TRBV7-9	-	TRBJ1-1	CASSFSGGAQGGTEAFF	TGTGCCAGCAGCTTTAGTGGGGGGGCGCAAGGTGGAACTGAAGCTTTCTTT
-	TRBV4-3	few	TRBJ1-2	CASSQGEGDGYTF	TGCGCCAGCAGCCAAGGAGAGGGGGATGGCTACACCTTC
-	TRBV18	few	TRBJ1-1	CASSPPSFPEAFF	TGTGCCAGCTCACCACCGAGCTTCCCTGAAGCTTTCTTT
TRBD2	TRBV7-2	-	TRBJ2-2	CASSLVGGTDTGELFF	TGTGCCAGCAGCTTAGTGGGAGGGACGGACACCGGGGAGCTGTTTTTT
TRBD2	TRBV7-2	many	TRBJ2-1	CASSPPLAGGRNREQFF	TGTGCCAGCAGCCCGCCCTTAGCGGGAGGCCGGAATCGGGAGCAGTTCTTC
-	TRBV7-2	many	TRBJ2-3	CASSQSGFGTDTQYF	TGTGCCAGCAGCCAGAGCGGGTTCGGCACAGATACGCAGTATTTT
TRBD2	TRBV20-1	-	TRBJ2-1	CSAPTSGRGNEQFF	TGCAGTGCCCCGACTAGCGGGAGGGGGAATGAGCAGTTCTTC
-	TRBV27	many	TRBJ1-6	CASSLPILTDKSSYNSPLHF	TGTGCCAGCAGTTTACCGATCTTGACAGACAAGAGCTCCTATAATTCACCCCTCCACTTT
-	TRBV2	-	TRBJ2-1	CASSEMEGYYNEQFF	TGTGCCAGCAGTGAAATGGAGGGTTACTACAATGAGCAGTTCTTC